One sample yielded the 25 T cell receptor delta chains listed below, sequenced in a study of γδ T cells in repeated Plasmodium falciparum infection. TCRdb re-processed the multiplex PCR reads via CATT. This sample has about 89,000 delta-chain clones; more than 1.4% occur once, and the top ten carry just under 9%. Flow sorting of PBMC yielded separate Vgamma9/Vdelta2+ and Vdelta2-negative gammadelta T cell populations for bulk repertoire analysis. The sequencing sample was made of gamma-delta T cells from blood. The receptor set was obtained from a pool of human donors (malaria-infected and uninfected, not separated).

This clone was picked up many times. It is likely a read error: a sequence one base away is far more abundant. Additional DNA sequences in this sample encode the identical CDR3. This chain joins TRDV3 and TRDJ1, with D unresolved. The CDR3 spans 12 residues. The germline CDR1 and CDR2 sequences are TVYSNPD and GDNSRS (reference sequence). The CDR3 sequence is CAYLNPTDKLIF. The CDR3 DNA reads as TGTGCCTACCTAAATCCCACCGATAAACTCATCTTC.

This clone was found many times. The CDR3 DNA reads as TGTGCTCTTGGGGAACCCACCTTTTTCTGTCCTAACTGGGGGATACCCTGCTACACCGATAAACTCATCTTT. Protein sequence: CALGEPTFFCPNWGIPCYTDKLIF. The chain has TRDV1 and TRDJ1, with TRDD3 identical over 12 bases. In germline, CDR1 is TSWWSYY, CDR2 QGS. V lost 1 base, J lost 0 bases, and 24 bases stayed unmatched. The length of the CDR3 is 24 residues.

This clone came up a few times. TCRdb records a much larger clone's protein for this DNA, with a difference at residue 3 that likely arises from a read error; the protein given is the translation of the DNA. CDR3 protein: CALSITGGYDKLIF. The DNA of the CDR3 is TGTGCCCTTAGCATTACTGGGGGATACGATAAACTCATCTTT. V gene TRDV3 combines with J gene TRDJ1; 11 bases fit TRDD3. Matching the DNA to germline supplied the J gene, which TCRdb does not give. This CDR3 is built from 14 residues. Germline V gene data show CDR1 as TVYSNPD and CDR2 as GDNSRS (reference sequence).

This clone has a handful of counts. A read error is the likely source, as a far larger clone sits one nucleotide away. This sample includes further DNA sequences coding for the same CDR3. Called V gene: TRDV1; the J gene was not called; the tabulated D call, TRDD3, remains unverified against the DNA. Germline CDR1 is TSWWSYY and CDR2 is QGS. The CDR3 consists of 21 residues. CDR3 DNA: TGTGCTCTTGGGGATCTGGACGGTACTGGGGGATACGTCATATACACCGATAAACTTATCTTT. It specifies CALGDLDGTGGYVIYTDKLIF.

This clone was recorded a few times. It is likely a read error: a sequence one base away is far more abundant. Other DNA sequences of this sample code for an identical CDR3. This CDR3 reads CACEAGGYLGTDKLIF. The CDR3 DNA sequence: TGTGCCTGTGAGGCTGGGGGATACCTCGGCACCGACAAACTCATCTTT. The chain joins TRDV2 to TRDJ1; 11 positions agree with TRDD3. TCRdb carries no J gene annotation; the J gene was assigned here by matching the DNA with germline. The CDR3 extends over 16 amino acids. Germline V lookup: CDR1 GEAIGNYY, CDR2 EKD.

This clone was picked up a small number of times. In the same sample, other DNA sequences code for this CDR3. The J gene is TRDJ2, the V gene TRDV1, with D possibly TRDD3 on 6 matching bases. V was pared by 0 bases and J by 4 bases, with 24 bases between. This CDR3 comprises 20 residues. Germline CDR1 and CDR2: TSWWSYY and QGS. The CDR3 loop is CALGELVILGDGLGTAQLFF. The CDR3 DNA reads TGTGCTCTTGGGGAACTGGTCATACTAGGGGATGGTCTGGGGACAGCACAACTCTTCTTT.

As concerns this clone: A far more abundant clone sits one base away, making this likely a read error. The same CDR3 also results from other DNA sequences found in this sample. V is TRDV1 and J is TRDJ1; 13 bases fit TRDD3. TCRdb does not report a J gene; here it was assigned by matching the DNA to germline references. The CDR3 is 25 amino acids. The V gene end was trimmed by 1 base and the J gene end by 0 bases; junction bases not matched to a gene: 26. Germline CDR1 reads TSWWSYY; CDR2 reads QGS. The CDR3 DNA reads as TGTGCTCTTGGGGAACGAGGGCTCCTACGCGATACTGGGGGATACGGGCATACGAACACCGATAAACTCATCTTT. It yields the protein CALGERGLLRDTGGYGHTNTDKLIF.

In this sample, this clone turned up a few times. Since a much larger clone is just one base distant, this may be a read error. The sample contains more than one DNA sequence encoding this CDR3. This sequence joins TRDV1 and TRDJ4; TRDD3 agrees at 8 bases. The CDR3 covers 20 residues. CDR1 is TSWWSYY and CDR2 is QGS in the germline V gene. V gave up 2 bases and J gave up 0 bases; unmatched junction bases: 20. Here the CDR3 DNA reads TGTGCTCTTGGGGAATGGCGGCCCTACTGGGGGCTCAGGGGCACCAGACCCCTGATCTTT. As protein: CALGEWRPYWGLRGTRPLIF.

About this clone itself: It differs at one base from a far larger clone, so likely a read error. The sample contains more than one DNA sequence encoding this CDR3. This chain connects TRDV3 to TRDJ1, with TRDD3 matching 8 bases. No J gene is reported in TCRdb; it was inferred here by comparing the DNA with germline. Unmatched junction bases numbered 16, after V lost 2 bases and J lost 8 bases. The germline V gene encodes CDR1 TVYSNPD and CDR2 GDNSRS (reference sequence). The CDR3 covers 15 residues. The CDR3 DNA sequence: TGTGCCTTTTCCCAGCTCCTGCGGGGATACACCAAACTCATCTTT. Its protein is CAFSQLLRGYTKLIF.

About this clone: TCRdb's entry gives the protein of a much larger clone, which mismatches this DNA's translation at residue 10, likely from a read error; the protein reported here is translated from the DNA. This sequence joins TRDV1 and TRDJ1; 10 nucleotides align to TRDD3. TCRdb lists no J gene, so it was determined here by aligning the DNA to germline. The CDR3 runs to 15 residues. In germline, CDR1 is TSWWSYY, CDR2 QGS. The CDR3 region is CALRDWGINADKLIF. In DNA form, the CDR3 reads TGTGCTCTTAGGGACTGGGGGATTAACGCCGATAAACTCATCTTT.

This clone showed up just a few times. TCRdb shows a much larger clone's protein in place of this DNA's translation, and the two differ at residue 16, likely through a read error; the protein shown is translated from the DNA. The chain has TRDV1 and TRDJ1; a weak D match, TRDD2 (6 bases). From germline, CDR1 is TSWWSYY and CDR2 QGS. The CDR3 loop spans 18 amino acids. As DNA, the CDR3 is TGTGCTCTTGGGGAAGTGGGAGGGATCCCATCCTACACCGATAAATTCATCTTT. This codes for CALGEVGGIPSYTDKFIF.

This clone was detected only a few times. With only one base between it and a far larger clone, this is likely a read error. The sample has other DNA sequences that encode this CDR3 too. This chain uses TRDV2 with TRDJ1; 11 nucleotides match TRDD3. The CDR3 runs to 22 residues. Per germline, CDR1 GEAIGNYY and CDR2 EKD. J gave up 5 bases and V 2 bases, and 27 bases lay outside the gene matches. The CDR3 region is CACDIGGSYNQLGDKTTDKLIF. The CDR3 coding sequence is TGTGCCTGTGACATTGGGGGCTCCTACAATCAACTGGGGGATAAGACCACTGATAAACTCATCTTT.

Many counts were recorded for this clone. A far larger clone is just one base off, so this is likely a read error. The identical CDR3 is also encoded by other nucleotide sequences in the sample. Here the V gene is TRDV2, but the J gene went uncalled. Germline V CDR1 and CDR2: GEAIGNYY, EKD. The CDR3 has 14 amino acids. This CDR3 is CACERPSPHDKLIF. DNA of the CDR3: TGTGCCTGTGAGAGGCCTTCCCCTCACGATAAGCTCATCTTT.

As concerns this clone: This sequence is one base from a far larger clone and is likely a read error. This specimen includes other DNA sequences encoding the same CDR3. The chain is built from TRDV1 and TRDJ1; 13 nucleotides line up with TRDD3. No J segment appears in TCRdb, so it was assigned here by matching the sequence to germline. The CDR3 has 23 amino acids. Germline CDR1 TSWWSYY, CDR2 QGS. V was clipped by 5 bases and J by 4 bases; unmatched bases: 28. This chain's CDR3 is CALGSTSLSHRTYTGGYGDKLIF. Here the CDR3 DNA reads TGTGCTCTTGGGTCTACGTCCTTGTCCCACCGGACGTATACTGGGGGATACGGCGATAAACTCATCTTT.

The sample holds many counts of this clone. A read error likely explains why the TCRdb protein, taken from a much larger clone, differs from this DNA's translation at residue 16; the protein shown is translated from the DNA. The CDR3: CACDTSTTWAPYTDKPIF. For the CDR3, the DNA is TGTGCCTGTGACACATCTACGACCTGGGCCCCGTACACCGATAAACCCATCTTT. J gene calling gave no result, while the V gene is TRDV2; whether TRDD3, the table's D call, matches the DNA was not checked. This CDR3 contains 18 residues. Germline CDR1 reads GEAIGNYY; CDR2 reads EKD.

This clone was observed a few times. The protein recorded in TCRdb matches a much larger clone and deviates from this DNA's translation at residue 7, suggesting a read error; the protein here is obtained by translating the DNA. The chain links TRDV2 to TRDJ1; 11 bases align to TRDD3. As TCRdb names no J gene, one was assigned here on the basis of a DNA match to germline. V gave up 0 bases and J gave up 1 base; unmatched junction bases: 18. The CDR3 runs 21 residues. Germline V gene data show CDR1 as GEAIGNYY and CDR2 as EKD. The chain's CDR3 is CACDTLILSVLGDNRTDKLIF. In DNA form, the CDR3 reads TGTGCCTGTGACACCCTCATCTTATCTGTACTGGGGGATAATCGCACCGATAAACTCATCTTT.

The table lists this clone with many counts. With a far larger clone one base away, a read error is the likely cause. Other DNA sequences in the same sample also yield this CDR3. J is TRDJ1 and V is TRDV2; 7 nucleotides agree with TRDD3. Germline-derived CDR1 and CDR2 are GEAIGNYY and EKD. CDR3 length equals 17 residues. CDR3 DNA: TGCGCCTGTGACCTTCTCGCTGGGGGCCCGTACACCGATAAACTCATCTTT. Its translation is CACDLLAGGPYTDKLIF.

This clone has only a few counts. This DNA's translation differs at residue 3 from TCRdb's protein, which comes from a much larger clone; a read error is likely, and the protein shown is translated from the DNA. The rearrangement links TRDV3 to TRDJ1; the match to TRDD3 covers 10 bases. Unmatched junction bases numbered 21, after V lost 5 bases and J lost 0 bases. Germline CDR1 reads TVYSNPD; CDR2 reads GDNSRS (reference sequence). The CDR3 length is 19 residues. The CDR3 reads CAVKGPLWGILAYTDKLIF. The CDR3 DNA follows: TGTGCCGTTAAAGGTCCTCTTTGGGGGATACTGGCGTACACCGATAAACTCATCTTT.

This clone was seen many times. The TCRdb protein, from a much larger clone, departs from this DNA's translation at residue 19, likely by read error; the protein shown derives from the DNA. J is TRDJ1 and V is TRDV1; 11 positions match TRDD3. The CDR3 has 21 amino acids. CDR1 TSWWSYY and CDR2 QGS come from the germline V gene. CDR3 bases: TGTGCTCTTGGGGAATCAGCCTTCCCACTTAACTGGGGGATATACACCGATAAATTCATCTTT. Residues: CALGESAFPLNWGIYTDKFIF.

This clone was picked up a small number of times. A far bigger clonotype differs at one base, so this is likely a read error. The sample has other DNA sequences that encode this CDR3 too. The J gene is TRDJ1, the V gene TRDV1, with TRDD3 matching 10 bases. The J gene was not available in TCRdb and was assigned here by matching the DNA to germline segments. V was pared by 0 bases and J by 0 bases, with 19 bases of the junction left unmatched. This CDR3 spans 22 amino acids. Germline-derived CDR1 and CDR2 are TSWWSYY and QGS. The CDR3 bases are TGTGCTCTTGGGGAACTTGGTCCTCTCAAAGTACTGGGGGATCCGAACACCGATAAACTCATCTTT. It codes for CALGELGPLKVLGDPNTDKLIF.

As concerns this clone: This likely traces to a read error, being one base from a far larger clone. Other DNA sequences in this sample translate to the same CDR3. This chain joins TRDV2 and TRDJ1, with 8 bases identical to TRDD3. The germline V gene has CDR1 GEAIGNYY and CDR2 EKD. This CDR3 region has 15 residues. The CDR3 region is CACDTVGDGDDKLIF. The CDR3 nucleotides read TGTGCATGTGACACCGTGGGGGATGGGGACGATAAACTCATCTTT.

For this clone: Germline and junction disagree at one end, which may indicate a read error. Other DNA sequences in this sample translate to the same CDR3. V usage is TRDV1 and J usage is TRDJ1, with D tentatively TRDD1 or TRDD2 (6 bases each). The CDR3 covers 22 residues. Germline loops: CDR1 TSWWSYY, CDR2 QGS. CDR3 amino acids: CALGSLPFPKLPGGKYTDKLIF. CDR3 DNA: TGTGCTCTTGGGTCACTGCCCTTTCCTAAACTCCCTGGTGGGAAATACACAGATAAGCTCATCTTT.

This clone was detected many times. The chain carries TRDV1 and TRDJ2; 10 positions agree with TRDD3. Trimming at V came to 2 bases and at J to 1 base, leaving 7 bases not matched to a gene. CDR1 is TSWWSYY, CDR2 QGS, per germline. There are 18 residues in the CDR3. The CDR3 coding sequence is TGTGCTCTTGGGGAAGGGGGGGATACGCGGGGTTTGACAGCACAACTCTTCTTT. Residues: CALGEGGDTRGLTAQLFF.

In its sample, this clone was seen a few times. TCRdb records a much larger clone's protein for this DNA, with a difference at residue 5 that likely arises from a read error; the protein given is the translation of the DNA. The chain carries TRDV2 and TRDJ1, with a weak D call TRDD3 (5 bases). Here the J gene came from matching the DNA to germline, since TCRdb omits it. CDR3 length: 21 residues. Trimming took off 1 base at V and 8 bases at J, with 37 bases between the two ends. CDR1 GEAIGNYY and CDR2 EKD come from the germline V gene. The CDR3: CACDTVLDVLDSSKQGTKLIF. For the CDR3, the DNA is TGTGCCTGTGACACAGTCCTCGACGTACTGGATTCGTCAAAGCAGGGGACCAAACTCATCTTT.

This clone turned up a few times. This likely traces to a read error, being one base from a far larger clone. The same CDR3 is also encoded by other DNA sequences in this sample. This chain uses TRDV1 with TRDJ1, with D maybe TRDD3 (5 bases). TCRdb offers no J gene call, so here the DNA was matched to germline to obtain one. CDR3 length equals 12 residues. From germline, CDR1 is TSWWSYY and CDR2 QGS. The CDR3 coding sequence is TGTGCTCTCGGGGAACCCCGAGGCGAACTCATCTTT. Protein sequence: CALGEPRGELIF.